These 21 T cell receptor beta chains share one sample of origin, sequenced in a study of blood T cell repertoires in COVID-19. Some clones are missing from TCRdb's copy, which holds only in-frame ones; the method was immunoSEQ multiplex PCR. The table records roughly 410,000 clones, 89% of them present only once. Sequenced sample: peripheral blood. These receptors originate from a woman between 40 and 55 years old with COVID-19, enrolled during active disease.

V gene TRBV9 combines with J gene TRBJ1-2, with 11 bases identical to TRBD1. The trim removed 6 bases at V and 6 bases at J, leaving 4 bases unmatched. Germline lookup yields CDR1 SGDLS and CDR2 YYNGEE. CDR3 length equals 13 residues. The CDR3 coding sequence is TGTGCCAGCAACCGGGACAGGGGGGATGGCTACACCTTC. Its translation is CASNRDRGDGYTF.

The chain links TRBV2 to TRBJ1-3; D perhaps matches TRBD1 (6 bases). This CDR3 contains 15 residues. CDR1 is SNHLY and CDR2 is FYNNEI in the germline V gene. The V gene lost 3 bases and the J gene lost 3 bases, with 12 bases spanning the gap. This chain's CDR3 is CASSDRGRGGNTIYF. The DNA for the CDR3 is TGTGCCAGCAGTGACAGGGGCCGGGGTGGAAACACCATATATTTT.

This rearrangement joins TRBV19 to TRBJ2-7; maybe TRBD2 (6 bases). Trimming took off 4 bases at V and 7 bases at J, with 17 bases between the two ends. The CDR3 loop spans 14 amino acids. Germline V gives CDR1 LNHDA, CDR2 SQIVND (reference sequence). CDR3 bases: TGTGCCAGTAGTACAGGAAGGGGAGGATGGGAGCAGTACTTC. It codes for CASSTGRGGWEQYF. Based on the CDR3 plus reference TRBV19 and TRBJ2-7, the full variable domain is DGGITQSPKYLFRKEGQNVTLSCEQNLNHDAMYWYRQDPGQGLRLIYYSQIVNDFQKGDIAEGYSVSREKKESFPLTVTSAQKNPTAFYLCASSTGRGGWEQYFGPGTRLTVT.

The V gene is TRBV7-3, the J gene TRBJ2-3; 10 nucleotides align to TRBD1. V lost 5 bases to trimming and J lost 5 bases; unmatched junction nucleotides: 7. Looked up from germline, CDR1 is SGHTA and CDR2 is FQGTGA. The CDR3 extends over 15 amino acids. The CDR3 nucleotides read TGTGCCAGCAGCGTCGACAGGGGGCAGGGAGATACGCAGTATTTT. Protein product: CASSVDRGQGDTQYF.

A single count supports this clone. This chain connects TRBV28 to TRBJ1-2; tentatively, D is TRBD1 (5 bases). V dropped 5 bases and J dropped 5 bases, with 9 bases sitting between them. The CDR3 contains 12 residues. The germline V gene encodes CDR1 MDHEN and CDR2 SYDVKM. The CDR3 DNA follows: TGTGCCAGCAGTAGATCAGGGTATGGCTACACCTTC. This translates into CASSRSGYGYTF.

The rearrangement uses TRBV5-4 and TRBJ1-5, with a tentative D call TRBD1 (5 bases). The V gene's germline CDR1 is SGHNT and CDR2 YYREEE (reference sequence). The CDR3 sequence is 15 residues long. V shed 4 bases and J shed 5 bases, with 16 bases lying between them. This chain's CDR3 is CASSAGGSIDQPQHF. In DNA form, the CDR3 reads TGTGCCAGCAGCGCGGGGGGGTCTATCGATCAGCCCCAGCATTTT.

V usage is TRBV19 and J usage is TRBJ1-2; D gene uncertain. CDR1 and CDR2 from the germline V gene are LNHDA and SQIVND (reference sequence). V was clipped by 4 bases and J by 3 bases, with 18 bases between them. CDR3 length: 16 residues. This CDR3 is CASSKNRNRRDYGYTF. CDR3 in DNA: TGTGCCAGTAGTAAAAATAGGAACCGGCGGGACTATGGCTACACCTTC.

The chain uses TRBV7-3 and TRBJ1-2; TRBD1 aligns across 9 bases. Germline CDR1 is SGHTA and CDR2 is FQGTGA. This CDR3 contains 13 residues. Losses at the gene ends were 5 bases for V and 8 bases for J; bases not matched to a gene: 6. The CDR3: CASSRDRVKGYTF. CDR3 nucleotide sequence: TGTGCCAGCAGCAGGGACAGGGTAAAAGGCTACACCTTC.

The chain joins TRBV5-6 to TRBJ2-7; D remains unclear. CDR1 and CDR2 (germline): SGHDT, YYEEEE. CDR3 length: 15 residues. Between the trimmed V and J ends, which lost 0 bases and 0 bases, there was a span of 10 bases. The CDR3 bases are TGTGCCAGCAGCTTGGGATTGCTAACCTCCTACGAGCAGTACTTC. Translated: CASSLGLLTSYEQYF.

This chain joins TRBV6-5 and TRBJ1-1; 9 nucleotides match TRBD1. CDR1 is MNHEY and CDR2 is SVGAGI in the germline V gene. The CDR3 runs 15 residues. V shed 6 bases, J shed 0 bases, and the junction held 5 bases outside the gene matches. This CDR3 reads CASSPGQGMNTEAFF. The CDR3 bases are TGTGCCAGCAGCCCGGGACAGGGAATGAACACTGAAGCTTTCTTT.

The chain carries TRBV7-2 and TRBJ2-1; D is unresolved. The V end lost 5 bases, the J end lost 6 bases, and 14 bases lay between the germline ends. The CDR3 runs 14 residues. Germline assignment: CDR1 SGHTA and CDR2 FQGNSA. Here the CDR3 reads CASSLQAGANEQFF. Written as DNA, the CDR3 is TGTGCCAGCAGCCTTCAGGCAGGCGCCAATGAGCAGTTCTTC.

The J gene is TRBJ1-1, the V gene TRBV11-2; D is unresolved. The CDR3 totals 11 residues. The V end was cut by 5 bases, the J end by 7 bases, with 8 bases between. Germline assignment: CDR1 SGHAT and CDR2 FQNNGV. CDR3 DNA: TGTGCCAGCAGCCTTGAGCTTGAAGCTTTCTTT. Amino acids: CASSLELEAFF.

CDR3 amino acids: CAAGGMTGQETQYF. The CDR3 DNA sequence: TGTGCCGCGGGAGGGATGACAGGGCAAGAGACCCAGTACTTC. The chain uses TRBV15 and TRBJ2-5, with 9 bases lining up with TRBD2. The CDR3 has 14 residues. Looked up from germline, CDR1 is LNHNV and CDR2 is YYDKDF (reference sequence). Germline trimming cut 11 bases from V and 2 bases from J; bases unmatched to any gene: 9. Complete variable domain (other parts from reference TRBV15 and TRBJ2-5): DAMVIQNPRYQVTQFGKPVTLSCSQTLNHNVMYWYQQKSSQAPKLLFHYYDKDFNNEADTPDNFQSRRPNTSFCFLDIRSPGLGDTAMYLCAAGGMTGQETQYFGPGTRLLVL.

CDR3 sequence (DNA): TGTGCCAGCAGCTTAGTCCATACCGGGGAGCTGTTTTTT. It encodes CASSLVHTGELFF. The rearrangement links TRBV7-6 to TRBJ2-2; D gene unclear. Germline CDR1 reads SGHVS; CDR2 reads FNYEAQ. The CDR3 loop spans 13 amino acids. V lost 1 base to trimming and J lost 5 bases, with 5 bases between them.

The rearrangement joins TRBV7-9 to TRBJ1-2, with D possibly TRBD1 on 5 matching bases. This CDR3 has 15 residues. V was pared by 5 bases and J by 2 bases, with 15 bases between. From germline, CDR1 is SEHNR and CDR2 FQNEAQ (reference sequence). The DNA for the CDR3 is TGTGCCAGCAGCCCTCGGGAGGGGATCAACTATGGCTACACCTTC. This encodes CASSPREGINYGYTF.

The CDR3, as DNA: TGTGCCAGCAGCCGGACAGGTTTGGAAAAACTGTTTTTT. Translated, it gives CASSRTGLEKLFF. The chain uses TRBV7-9 and TRBJ1-4; 7 nucleotides line up with TRBD1. CDR1 and CDR2 (germline): SEHNR, FQNEAQ (reference sequence). The CDR3 sequence is 13 residues long. V dropped 5 bases and J dropped 8; count of bases not matched to a gene: 5.

The V gene is TRBV24-1, the J gene TRBJ2-7; TRBD2 matches at 14 bases. With V trimmed by 6 bases and J by 2 bases, 14 bases remained unmatched. This CDR3 has 19 amino acids. The germline gives CDR1 KGHDR, CDR2 SFDVKD. This CDR3 reads CATSPSGTSGGKPPYEQYF. The CDR3 DNA sequence: TGTGCCACCAGTCCCTCCGGGACTAGCGGGGGAAAGCCCCCCTACGAGCAGTACTTC.

V is TRBV7-9 and J is TRBJ1-2; 7 bases are a match to TRBD1. J lost 2 bases, V lost 3 bases, and 9 bases had no gene match. This CDR3 region has 16 residues. Germline CDR1 is SEHNR and CDR2 is FQNEAQ (reference sequence). The CDR3, as DNA: TGTGCCAGCAGCTTCGACAGGGTGACCGGGAACTATGGCTACACCTTC. The encoded protein is CASSFDRVTGNYGYTF.

The chain has TRBV7-2 and TRBJ1-5; 7 bases match TRBD1. CDR1 SGHTA and CDR2 FQGNSA come from the germline V gene. Trimming removed 5 bases from V and 2 bases from J; junction bases left unmatched: 6. The CDR3 totals 15 residues. The CDR3 DNA reads TGTGCCAGCAGCCTAGACAGGGAACGCAATCAGCCCCAGCATTTT. It yields the protein CASSLDRERNQPQHF.

V gene TRBV4-3 combines with J gene TRBJ2-5; TRBD2 matches at 13 bases. Germline V gene lookup returns CDR1 LGHNA and CDR2 YSLEER. The CDR3 totals 15 residues. V was pared by 0 bases and J by 10 bases, with 5 bases of the junction left unmatched. The CDR3 region is CASSQETSGRGGQYF. The CDR3 region has the DNA TGCGCCAGCAGCCAAGAAACTAGCGGGAGGGGGGGCCAGTACTTC.

This clone was seen only once. The chain uses TRBV6-5 and TRBJ1-5; 10 bases are shared with TRBD1. This CDR3 has 16 amino acids. Germline-derived CDR1 and CDR2 are MNHEY and SVGAGI. V dropped 4 bases and J dropped 5; count of bases not matched to a gene: 8. CDR3 in DNA: TGTGCCAGCAGTTCATCCGGGACAGGGGTGTATCAGCCCCAGCATTTT. Encoded protein: CASSSSGTGVYQPQHF.